The rows below give T cell receptor beta chains drawn from one sample of a study of shared T cell receptors in the human thymus. Sequencing was performed with immunoSEQ multiplex PCR; in TCRdb, only in-frame clones are kept and a portion is missing. The sample has 700,000 or so clones; 70% to 90% are singletons. These data also formed part of another study, on human thymus T cells.

The sample was thymocytes. These receptors came from a girl less than two years old with a congenital heart defect. Each CDR3 is given with its conserved first and last residue. A D gene is named only where the DNA matches it firmly. The listing skips clone size in some rows; elsewhere it reads once, few, many or a size class.

CDR3 DNA | CDR3 protein | J gene | V gene | D gene | CDR3 length | clone size
TGCAGCGTTGTATCTCGGGTAAACACTGAAGCTTTCTTT | CSVVSRVNTEAFF | TRBJ1-1 | TRBV29-1 | NA | 13 | once
TGTGCCAGCAGCGTAGGCGGGTCCTACGAGCAGTACTTC | CASSVGGSYEQYF | TRBJ2-7 | TRBV9 | NA | 13 | NA
TGTGCCAGCAGTGAACCTGTCTACGGACTAGCATGGGAGACCCAGTACTTC | CASSEPVYGLAWETQYF | TRBJ2-5 | TRBV6-1 | TRBD2 | 17 | NA
TGTGCCAGCAGCTTGGCGACAAGCCAGGGTAATGAAAAACTGTTTTTT | CASSLATSQGNEKLFF | TRBJ1-4 | TRBV7-8 | NA | 16 | NA
TGTGCCAGCAGCCTAACAGGGGCCGACAGTGAAAAACTGTTTTTT | CASSLTGADSEKLFF | TRBJ1-4 | TRBV11-2 | TRBD1 | 15 | NA
TGCAGCGTTGTCATCCGGGAGTTCTACGAGCAGTACTTC | CSVVIREFYEQYF | TRBJ2-7 | TRBV29-1 | NA | 13 | NA
TGCGCCAGCAGCCACCCCGGGGGGCAGGGGACTGAAGCTTTCTTT | CASSHPGGQGTEAFF | TRBJ1-1 | TRBV4-1 | NA | 15 | NA
TGTGCCAGCAGTGTGGACAGTCAAACCCTTCCTGAGGAGCAGTACTTC | CASSVDSQTLPEEQYF | TRBJ2-7 | TRBV6-1 | NA | 16 | NA
TGTGCCAGCAGTTTCACTAGCGGGGGGGTTTACGAGCAGTACTTC | CASSFTSGGVYEQYF | TRBJ2-7 | TRBV6-5 | TRBD2 | 15 | NA
TGTGCCAGCCGAGGGGGGGGGAACGGGGAGACCCAGTACTTC | CASRGGGNGETQYF | TRBJ2-5 | TRBV6-5 | NA | 14 | NA
TGTGCCGGAGGAGGGCAATGGAACACTGAAGCTTTCTTT | CAGGGQWNTEAFF | TRBJ1-1 | TRBV2 | NA | 13 | few
TGTGCCAGCAGTACAGGTCCCTATGGCTACACCTTC | CASSTGPYGYTF | TRBJ1-2 | TRBV2 | NA | 12 | NA
TGTGCCAGCAGGGACAGGGATCACGAGCAGTACTTC | CASRDRDHEQYF | TRBJ2-7 | TRBV6-5 | TRBD1 | 12 | NA
TGTGCCAGCGGGCGACGGAGGAAGAACTATGGCTACACCTTC | CASGRRRKNYGYTF | TRBJ1-2 | TRBV6-1 | NA | 14 | NA
TGCGCCAGCAGCTTGGCCGATGGTGAGAACGCATCGTATGGCTACACCTTC | CASSLADGENASYGYTF | TRBJ1-2 | TRBV5-1 | NA | 17 | few
TGCGCCAGCAGCCCAGGGACTAGCGGGGGGTACCAAGAGACCCAGTACTTC | CASSPGTSGGYQETQYF | TRBJ2-5 | TRBV5-1 | TRBD2 | 17 | NA
TGCGCCAGCAGCCAAGGATCACAGGCGCGCAATCAGCCCCAGCATTTT | CASSQGSQARNQPQHF | TRBJ1-5 | TRBV4-1 | NA | 16 | NA
TGTGCCACCAGCAGGAACAGGGGAAGTTCACCCCTCCACTTT | CATSRNRGSSPLHF | TRBJ1-6 | TRBV15 | TRBD1 | 14 | NA
TGTGCCAGCAGCTTGGGTGAGGATAATGAGCAGTTCTTC | CASSLGEDNEQFF | TRBJ2-1 | TRBV5-5 | NA | 13 | NA
TGTGCCAGCAGTTTTGTGTTCGGGGGTGGCTACACCTTC | CASSFVFGGGYTF | TRBJ1-2 | TRBV27 | NA | 13 | NA
TGTGCCAGTAGTAATCAAATTCTTCGACCGACAGGAGAAACAACTAATGAAAAACTGTTTTTT | CASSNQILRPTGETTNEKLFF | TRBJ1-4 | TRBV19 | NA | 21 | NA
TGCAGCGTTGGCGGTCTAAATGAGCAGTTCTTC | CSVGGLNEQFF | TRBJ2-1 | TRBV29-1 | NA | 11 | NA
TGTGCCAGCAGCTCCCCCCGTATCAGGCCAAGGGGCACCTTC | CASSSPRIRPRGTF | TRBJ1-2 | TRBV13 | NA | 14 | NA
TGTGCCAGCAGTTTACCGACTGCCTCCTACAATGAGCAGTTCTTC | CASSLPTASYNEQFF | TRBJ2-1 | TRBV27 | NA | 15 | NA
TGTGCCAGCAGCTTAAGGGACAGAAACACTGAAGCTTTCTTT | CASSLRDRNTEAFF | TRBJ1-1 | TRBV7-6 | TRBD1 | 14 | NA
TGTGCCAGCAGGTCCCGGGACACCGGGGAGCTGTTTTTT | CASRSRDTGELFF | TRBJ2-2 | TRBV7-2 | NA | 13 | NA
TGTGCCAGTCACCGGGACAGAACCTACTATGGCTACACCTTC | CASHRDRTYYGYTF | TRBJ1-2 | TRBV6-6 | TRBD1 | 14 | NA
TGTGCCAGCAGCGCCCGACGGACACTTCACTATGGCTACACCTTC | CASSARRTLHYGYTF | TRBJ1-2 | TRBV7-2 | NA | 15 | few
TGTGCCAGCTCACCACCTACTCAGGGGGCTTCCTACGAGCAGTACTTC | CASSPPTQGASYEQYF | TRBJ2-7 | TRBV18 | TRBD1 | 16 | NA
TGTGCCAGCAGCCAGGGAGCGGGGGACACACAATTT | CASSQGAGDTQF | TRBJ1-4 | TRBV11-2 | NA | 12 | few
TGTGCCAGCTCTGGGACAGGTGGAGTTACCCTCACTGAAGCTTTCTTT | CASSGTGGVTLTEAFF | TRBJ1-1 | TRBV2 | TRBD1 | 16 | NA
TGTGCCAGCAGCTTAGAGAGAGGCGGAGAAAAGAATGAAAAACTGTTTTTT | CASSLERGGEKNEKLFF | TRBJ1-4 | TRBV7-8 | NA | 17 | NA
TGCAGCGTGGCGCCCTTGGACAGGGGGAACTATGGCTACACCTTC | CSVAPLDRGNYGYTF | TRBJ1-2 | TRBV29-1 | TRBD1 | 15 | NA
TGTGCCAGCAGCTCAACAGGGACCTACGAGCAGTACTTC | CASSSTGTYEQYF | TRBJ2-7 | TRBV7-9 | NA | 13 | NA
TGTGCCAGCAGCGTAAACCGGGACTTTTACAATGAGCAGTTCTTC | CASSVNRDFYNEQFF | TRBJ2-1 | TRBV9 | NA | 15 | NA
TGTGCCTGGAGTGTAAGGAGAAGAACCTACGAGCAGTACTTC | CAWSVRRRTYEQYF | TRBJ2-7 | TRBV30 | NA | 14 | NA
TGTGCCAGCAGTCCTCGGGACAGTTTCCTTCGGGGCAATCAGCCCCAGCATTTT | CASSPRDSFLRGNQPQHF | TRBJ1-5 | TRBV7-8 | TRBD1 | 18 | NA
TGTGCCAGCTCACCACCGGGACAGCGGGACACTGAAGCTTTCTTT | CASSPPGQRDTEAFF | TRBJ1-1 | TRBV18 | TRBD1 | 15 | NA
TGTGCCATCAGTGAGTCCCGGGGGGCGCTGGACAATCAGCCCCAGCATTTT | CAISESRGALDNQPQHF | TRBJ1-5 | TRBV10-3 | NA | 17 | NA
TGCGCCAGCAGCCAAACCCCACCGGAGGGACGGTTCTATGGCTACACCTTC | CASSQTPPEGRFYGYTF | TRBJ1-2 | TRBV4-1 | NA | 17 | NA
TGTGCCAGCAGCTTGTCCAGGGGGCAACGGTGCACCGGGGAGCTGTTTTTT | CASSLSRGQRCTGELFF | TRBJ2-2 | TRBV5-4 | TRBD1 | 17 | NA
TGTGCCAGCAGCCCGGTCCGGTCTAGCGGTAATAAAGAGACCCAGTACTTC | CASSPVRSSGNKETQYF | TRBJ2-5 | TRBV5-6 | TRBD2 | 17 | NA
TGTGCCAGCAGTTACAGGTCCGGGTACACCATATATTTT | CASSYRSGYTIYF | TRBJ1-3 | TRBV6-6 | NA | 13 | few
TGTGCCAGCAGCCTACCGGGACAGGGACCCTACGGGAATAATTCACCCCTCCACTTT | CASSLPGQGPYGNNSPLHF | TRBJ1-6 | TRBV7-9 | TRBD1 | 19 | NA
TGTGCCAGCAGTTTATTCGGTTTCTATGGCTACACCTTC | CASSLFGFYGYTF | TRBJ1-2 | TRBV28 | NA | 13 | NA
TGTGCCAGCTCTAAAACCCCAGGGAAGACCTATGGCTACACCTTC | CASSKTPGKTYGYTF | TRBJ1-2 | TRBV2 | NA | 15 | NA
TGTGCCAGCAGTGGAGGTGACAGGGTGGGATACGAGCAGTACTTC | CASSGGDRVGYEQYF | TRBJ2-7 | TRBV9 | TRBD1 | 15 | NA
TGCAGCGTTGTTACAGATAGCAATCAGCCCCAGCATTTT | CSVVTDSNQPQHF | TRBJ1-5 | TRBV29-1 | NA | 13 | NA
TGTGCCAGCACCGCCGGGATGACAAATTCACCCCTCCACTTT | CASTAGMTNSPLHF | TRBJ1-6 | TRBV6-5 | NA | 14 | NA
TGTGCCAGCAGCTTAATGGTCGGGGGGCCAGCCGGGGAGCTGTTTTTT | CASSLMVGGPAGELFF | TRBJ2-2 | TRBV7-6 | NA | 16 | once
TGCAGCGTTAGCCCGGGACAGGGAAGGGAGACCCAGTACTTC | CSVSPGQGRETQYF | TRBJ2-5 | TRBV29-1 | TRBD1 | 14 | once